A selection of T cell receptor beta chains follows, all from one sample in a study of T cell responses to AZD1222 COVID-19 vaccine. Libraries were prepared by immunoSEQ multiplex PCR; TCRdb keeps only in-frame clonotypes and omits some of them. The table records more than 110,000 clones, roughly 90% of them present only once. The specimen comprised peripheral blood, sampled on day 0 of AZD1222 vaccination. The receptors stem from an adult in good health. Each CDR3 is given with its conserved first and last residue. A D gene is named only where the DNA matches it firmly. Size is omitted from some rows. Given values are once, few, many or a class for expanded clones.

V gene	clone size	J gene	D gene	CDR3 DNA	CDR3 protein
TRBV10-3	NA	TRBJ2-1	NA	TGTGCCATCAGTGTGGGGGGAGCCGGGACCCCCTACAATGAGCAGTTCTTC	CAISVGGAGTPYNEQFF
TRBV7-2	NA	TRBJ1-4	NA	TGTGCCAGCAGCTTAGCTTATGGGCAGGGAGGAGAAAAACTGTTTTTT	CASSLAYGQGGEKLFF
TRBV3-1/TRBV3-2	NA	TRBJ1-1	NA	TGTGCCAGCAGCCAGTTTTTTAACACTGAAGCTTTCTTT	CASSQFFNTEAFF
TRBV5-6	NA	TRBJ2-7	NA	TGTGCCAGCAGCGACTCCTACGAGCAGTACTTC	CASSDSYEQYF
TRBV27	NA	TRBJ1-4	NA	TGTGCCAGCAGTATACAGGCGTACTCTGAAAAACTGTTTTTT	CASSIQAYSEKLFF
TRBV18	NA	TRBJ2-5	TRBD2	TGTGCCAGCTCACCAGCAGCGGGAGGGCCCCTGACCCAGTACTTC	CASSPAAGGPLTQYF
TRBV3-1/TRBV3-2	NA	TRBJ2-3	TRBD2	TGTGCCAGCAGCCAAGATCTTGATTGGCGGGAGCTTATCCTGGATACGCAGTATTTT	CASSQDLDWRELILDTQYF
TRBV2	NA	TRBJ1-5	NA	TGTGCCAGCAAACCGAGAGCGAGTTATAGCAATCAGCCCCAGCATTTT	CASKPRASYSNQPQHF
TRBV5-1	NA	TRBJ1-1	NA	TGCGCCAGCAGCGTAGGCGTAAATGAAGCTTTCTTT	CASSVGVNEAFF
TRBV10-3	NA	TRBJ2-3	NA	TGTGCCATCAGGGATCGATCCTCTATCTCAGATACGCAGTATTTT	CAIRDRSSISDTQYF
TRBV4-3	NA	TRBJ2-6	NA	TGCGCCAGCAGCCAAGAGTTGAACTCTGGGGCCAACGTCCTGACTTTC	CASSQELNSGANVLTF
TRBV5-8	NA	TRBJ1-1	TRBD1	TGTGCCAGCAGCCTCTGGCGTACCGACAGGGGCACTGAAGCTTTCTTT	CASSLWRTDRGTEAFF
TRBV14	NA	TRBJ2-2	TRBD1	TGTGCCAGCAGCCAACGGACAGGGGGCTGGAGAGGGACCGGGGAGCTGTTTTTT	CASSQRTGGWRGTGELFF
TRBV28	NA	TRBJ1-3	NA	TGTGCCAGCAGTTTACAGGGGTTAGTCTCTGGAAACACCATATATTTT	CASSLQGLVSGNTIYF
TRBV6-6	NA	TRBJ2-5	NA	TGTGCCAGCAGTTACGGGGTTGTAGGAGAGACCCAGTACTTC	CASSYGVVGETQYF
TRBV4-1	NA	TRBJ2-7	NA	TGCGCCAGCAGCCCGGGTCTGGGACGGTTTACCTACGAGCAGTACTTC	CASSPGLGRFTYEQYF
TRBV14	once	TRBJ1-2	TRBD1	TGTGCCAGCAGCCTACAGACAGGGACAGGCTACACCTTC	CASSLQTGTGYTF
TRBV19	NA	TRBJ2-5	TRBD1	TGTGCCAGTAGTCTTGGACAGGGGGCTGGTGAGACCCAGTACTTC	CASSLGQGAGETQYF